Sequencing of this T cell receptor beta chain was carried out in a study of T cell responses to AZD1222 COVID-19 vaccine. V was shortened by 5 bases and J by 7 bases, with 8 bases between the two germline ends. Germline V CDR1 and CDR2: SGHAT, FQNNGV. This CDR3 spans 11 amino acids. Using immunoSEQ multiplex PCR, the repertoire was profiled, and TCRdb retains in-frame clones only, with some absent. The sample holds about 84,000 clones, 75% to 90% seen once. The source was peripheral blood, collected 28 days after the second AZD1222 dose. The source is an adult who received the AZD1222 COVID-19 vaccine. V gene TRBV11-2 combines with J gene TRBJ1-1, with D tentatively TRBD1 (5 bases). DNA for the CDR3: TGTGCCAGCAGCCGTGGGGGTGAAGCTTTCTTT. Translated, it gives CASSRGGEAFF. The variable domain in full, completed from reference TRBV11-2 and TRBJ1-1, reads EAGVAQSPRYKIIEKRQSVAFWCNPISGHATLYWYQQILGQGPKLLIQFQNNGVVDDSQLPKDRFSAERLKGVDSTLKIQPAKLEDSAVYLCASSRGGEAFFGQGTRLTVV.